The rows below give T cell receptor beta chains drawn from one sample of a study of blood T cell repertoires in COVID-19. Only in-frame clones appear in the TCRdb table, and some are missing; sequencing was by immunoSEQ multiplex PCR. The sample carries 95,000 to 110,000 clones, 88% recorded once. The sample taken for sequencing was peripheral blood. These receptors all stem from a human donor in a cohort sampled during active COVID-19. CDR3s include the opening cysteine and the closing phenylalanine or tryptophan. The D gene is left open where the match is weak. Some rows have no size entry. The others give once, few or many, or a class for an expanded clone.

size: NA; D: TRBD2; J: TRBJ2-3; length: 17; V: TRBV7-2; DNA: TGTGCCAGCAGCTTAGGGCTAGCGGGGTCTAGCACAGATACGCAGTATTTT; CDR3: CASSLGLAGSSTDTQYF
size: NA; D: TRBD2; J: TRBJ2-1; length: 15; V: TRBV5-1; DNA: TGCGCCAGCAGCCTCTGGACTAGCGGGAGCTATGAGCAGTTCTTC; CDR3: CASSLWTSGSYEQFF
size: NA; D: NA; J: TRBJ1-3; length: 15; V: TRBV5-1; DNA: TGCGCCAGCAGCTTGGGTGTAGCCTCTGGAAACACCATATATTTT; CDR3: CASSLGVASGNTIYF
size: once; D: NA; J: TRBJ1-1; length: 17; V: TRBV7-8; DNA: TGTGCCAGCAGCCGGAGGGCGGCGGTGACAATGAACACTGAAGCTTTCTTT; CDR3: CASSRRAAVTMNTEAFF
size: NA; D: TRBD2; J: TRBJ2-2; length: 18; V: TRBV10-2; DNA: TGCGCCAGCAGTATAAGGGATAGCGGGGGACCGAACACCGGGGAGCTGTTTTTT; CDR3: CASSIRDSGGPNTGELFF
size: NA; D: TRBD2; J: TRBJ2-7; length: 16; V: TRBV28; DNA: TGTGCCAGCAGTTCTATTTCCGGGGGGGACCCCTACGAGCAGTACTTC; CDR3: CASSSISGGDPYEQYF
size: NA; D: TRBD1; J: TRBJ2-2; length: 16; V: TRBV10-1; DNA: TGCGCCAGCAGTGAGTCCCCGACAGGGGTGACCGGGGAGCTGTTTTTT; CDR3: CASSESPTGVTGELFF
size: NA; D: NA; J: TRBJ2-3; length: 15; V: TRBV10-3; DNA: TGTGCCATCAGGGGGCAAGGCGGGGGCACAGATACGCAGTATTTT; CDR3: CAIRGQGGGTDTQYF
size: NA; D: TRBD1; J: TRBJ1-1; length: 13; V: TRBV10-1; DNA: TGCGCCAGCAGTAAAGGGGGGACAGTTGAAGCTTTCTTT; CDR3: CASSKGGTVEAFF
size: NA; D: NA; J: TRBJ1-2; length: 16; V: TRBV5-4; DNA: TGTGCCAGCAGCTCAGCCCCTACCAGGGCGCGGCTTGGCTACACCTTC; CDR3: CASSSAPTRARLGYTF
size: NA; D: TRBD1; J: TRBJ2-2; length: 17; V: TRBV29-1; DNA: TGCAGCGTTGAAAGGGGGACAGGGACCAGAGGGGCCGGGGAGCTGTTTTTT; CDR3: CSVERGTGTRGAGELFF
size: once; D: TRBD2; J: TRBJ2-5; length: 16; V: TRBV27; DNA: TGTGCCAGCAGTTCGCGGGCCGGGGGGTTTTGGGAGACCCAGTACTTC; CDR3: CASSSRAGGFWETQYF
size: NA; D: TRBD1; J: TRBJ2-1; length: 16; V: TRBV24-1; DNA: TGTGCCACCAGTGAGTGGGACAGCAGACGCTACAATGAGCAGTTCTTC; CDR3: CATSEWDSRRYNEQFF
size: NA; D: TRBD1; J: TRBJ1-1; length: 15; V: TRBV30; DNA: TGTGCCTGGAGTGGGACAGGGGGCCGGTACACTGAAGCTTTCTTT; CDR3: CAWSGTGGRYTEAFF
size: once; D: NA; J: TRBJ1-1; length: 15; V: TRBV27; DNA: TGTGCCAGCAGCGCCCTCTTGAGAGGGGGCACTGAAGCTTTCTTT; CDR3: CASSALLRGGTEAFF
size: NA; D: TRBD2; J: TRBJ2-7; length: 14; V: TRBV3-1/TRBV3-2; DNA: TGTGCCAGCAGCCTGGGACTAGCGTACTACGAGCAGTACTTC; CDR3: CASSLGLAYYEQYF